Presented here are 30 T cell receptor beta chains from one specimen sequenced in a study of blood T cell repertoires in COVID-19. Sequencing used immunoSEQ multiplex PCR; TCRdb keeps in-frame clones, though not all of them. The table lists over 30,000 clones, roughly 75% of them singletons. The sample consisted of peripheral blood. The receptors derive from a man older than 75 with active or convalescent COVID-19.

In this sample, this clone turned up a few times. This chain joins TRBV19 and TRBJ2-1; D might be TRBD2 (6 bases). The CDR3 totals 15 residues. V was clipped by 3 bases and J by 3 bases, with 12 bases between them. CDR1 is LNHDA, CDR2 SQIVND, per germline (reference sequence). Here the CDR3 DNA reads TGTGCCAGTAGTATGGACGGGGGTTACTACAATGAGCAGTTCTTC. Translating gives CASSMDGGYYNEQFF.

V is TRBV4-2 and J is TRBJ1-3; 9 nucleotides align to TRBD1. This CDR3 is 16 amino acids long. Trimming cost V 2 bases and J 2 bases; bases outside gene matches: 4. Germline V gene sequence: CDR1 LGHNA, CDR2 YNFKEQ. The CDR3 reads CASSQTWDRAGNTIYF. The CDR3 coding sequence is TGTGCCAGCAGCCAAACCTGGGACAGGGCTGGAAACACCATATATTTT.

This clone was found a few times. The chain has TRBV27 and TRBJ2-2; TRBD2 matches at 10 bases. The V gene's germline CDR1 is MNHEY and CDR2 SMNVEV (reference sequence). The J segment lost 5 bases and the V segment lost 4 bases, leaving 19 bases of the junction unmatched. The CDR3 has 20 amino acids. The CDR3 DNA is TGTGCCAGCAGTTCTGTGCTCGGAGCGGGAGGGCAAAGGAGGACCGGGGAGCTGTTTTTT. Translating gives CASSSVLGAGGQRRTGELFF.

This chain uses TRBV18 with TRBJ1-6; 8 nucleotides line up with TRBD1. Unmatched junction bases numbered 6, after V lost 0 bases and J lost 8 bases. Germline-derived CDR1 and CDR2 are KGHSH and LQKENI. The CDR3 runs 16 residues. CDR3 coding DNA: TGTGCCAGCTCACCACCCGGACAGGGCTGGGATTCACCCCTCCACTTT. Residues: CASSPPGQGWDSPLHF.

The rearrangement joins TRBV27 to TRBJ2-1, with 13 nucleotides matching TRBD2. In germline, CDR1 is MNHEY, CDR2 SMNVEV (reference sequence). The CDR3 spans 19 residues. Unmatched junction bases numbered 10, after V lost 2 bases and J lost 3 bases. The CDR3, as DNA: TGTGCCAGCAGTTTAGGGGGACTAGCGGGAAGAATAGACTACAATGAGCAGTTCTTC. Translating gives CASSLGGLAGRIDYNEQFF.

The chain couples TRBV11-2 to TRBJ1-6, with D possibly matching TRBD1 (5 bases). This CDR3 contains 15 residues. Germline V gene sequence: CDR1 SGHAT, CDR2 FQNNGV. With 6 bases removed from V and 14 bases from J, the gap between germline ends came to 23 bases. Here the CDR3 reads CASRTIGHRTSTLHF. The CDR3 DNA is TGTGCCAGCAGGACCATCGGACACCGGACGAGTACCCTCCACTTT.

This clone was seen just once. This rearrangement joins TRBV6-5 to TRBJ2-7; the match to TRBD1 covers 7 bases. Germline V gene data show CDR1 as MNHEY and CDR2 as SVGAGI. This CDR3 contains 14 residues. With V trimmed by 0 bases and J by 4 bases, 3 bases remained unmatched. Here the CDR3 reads CASSYSGTEYEQYF. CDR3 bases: TGTGCCAGCAGTTACTCGGGGACAGAGTACGAGCAGTACTTC.

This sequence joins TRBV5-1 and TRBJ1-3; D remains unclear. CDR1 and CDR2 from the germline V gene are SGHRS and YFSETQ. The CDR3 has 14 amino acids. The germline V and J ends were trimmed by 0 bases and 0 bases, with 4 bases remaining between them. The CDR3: CASSLGYSGNTIYF. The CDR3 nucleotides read TGCGCCAGCAGCTTGGGCTACTCTGGAAACACCATATATTTT.

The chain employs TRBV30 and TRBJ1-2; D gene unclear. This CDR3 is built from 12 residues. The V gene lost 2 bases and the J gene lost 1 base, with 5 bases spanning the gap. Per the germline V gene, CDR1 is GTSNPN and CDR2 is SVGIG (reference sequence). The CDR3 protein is CAWSPGNYGYTF. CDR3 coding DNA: TGTGCCTGGAGTCCCGGTAACTATGGCTACACCTTC. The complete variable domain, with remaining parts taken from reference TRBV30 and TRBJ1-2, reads SQTIHQWPATLVQPVGSPLSLECTVEGTSNPNLYWYRQAAGRGLQLLFYSVGIGQISSEVPQNLSASRPQDRQFILSSKKLLLSDSGFYLCAWSPGNYGYTFGSGTRLTVV.

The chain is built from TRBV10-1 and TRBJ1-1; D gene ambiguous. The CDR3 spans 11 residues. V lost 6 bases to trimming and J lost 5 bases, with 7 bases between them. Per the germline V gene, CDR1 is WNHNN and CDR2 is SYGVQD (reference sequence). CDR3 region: CASSTGTEAFF. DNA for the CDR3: TGCGCCAGCAGCACGGGGACTGAAGCTTTCTTT.

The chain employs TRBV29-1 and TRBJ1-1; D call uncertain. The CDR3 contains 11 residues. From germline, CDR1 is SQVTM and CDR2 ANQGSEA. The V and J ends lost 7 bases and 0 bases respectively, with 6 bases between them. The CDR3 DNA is TGCAGCGGGCGGGTGAACACTGAAGCTTTCTTT. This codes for CSGRVNTEAFF.

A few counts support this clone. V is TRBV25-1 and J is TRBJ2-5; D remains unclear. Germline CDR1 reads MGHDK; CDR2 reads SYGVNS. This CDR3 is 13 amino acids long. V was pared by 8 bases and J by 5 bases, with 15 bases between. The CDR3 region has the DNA TGTGCCAGCGGGCAGGTGATCCGCGAGACCCAGTACTTC. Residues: CASGQVIRETQYF.

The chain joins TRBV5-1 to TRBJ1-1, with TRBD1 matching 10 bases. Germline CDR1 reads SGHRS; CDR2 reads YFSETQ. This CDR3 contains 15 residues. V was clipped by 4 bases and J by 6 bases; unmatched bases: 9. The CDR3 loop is CASSPSTGGYAEAFF. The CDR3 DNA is TGCGCCAGCAGCCCTTCGACAGGGGGCTATGCTGAAGCTTTCTTT.

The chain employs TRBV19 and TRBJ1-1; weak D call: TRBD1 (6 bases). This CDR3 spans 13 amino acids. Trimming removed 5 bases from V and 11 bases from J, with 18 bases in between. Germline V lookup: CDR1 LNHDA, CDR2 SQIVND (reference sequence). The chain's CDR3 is CASSSSGQTRAFF. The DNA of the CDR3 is TGTGCCAGTAGTTCGAGCGGACAGACAAGGGCTTTCTTT. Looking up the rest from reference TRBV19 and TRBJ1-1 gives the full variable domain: DGGITQSPKYLFRKEGQNVTLSCEQNLNHDAMYWYRQDPGQGLRLIYYSQIVNDFQKGDIAEGYSVSREKKESFPLTVTSAQKNPTAFYLCASSSSGQTRAFFGQGTRLTVV.

The CDR3 nucleotides read TGTGCCAGCAGCTTATCTCCGGGGTCGTACACTGAAGCTTTCTTT. This gives the protein CASSLSPGSYTEAFF. This chain links TRBV11-3 with TRBJ1-1; D remains ambiguous. CDR3 length: 15 amino acids. V lost 2 bases and J 3 bases, leaving 13 bases between the germline ends. Germline V CDR1 and CDR2: SGHNT, YENEEA.

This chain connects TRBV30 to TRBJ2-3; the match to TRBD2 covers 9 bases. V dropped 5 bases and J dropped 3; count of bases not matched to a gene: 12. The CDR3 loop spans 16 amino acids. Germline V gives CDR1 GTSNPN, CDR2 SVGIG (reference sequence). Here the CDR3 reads CAWALAGGPRTDTQYF. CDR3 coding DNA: TGTGCCTGGGCTCTCGCGGGAGGGCCGCGGACAGATACGCAGTATTTT.

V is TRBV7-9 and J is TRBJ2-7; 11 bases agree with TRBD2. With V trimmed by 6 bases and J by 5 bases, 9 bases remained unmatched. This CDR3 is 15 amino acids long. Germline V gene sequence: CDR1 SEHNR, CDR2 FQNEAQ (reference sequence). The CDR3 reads CASSYTSGSAHEQYF. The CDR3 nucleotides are TGTGCCAGCAGTTATACTAGCGGGAGCGCCCACGAGCAGTACTTC.

CDR3: CASWNWVGTGISTDTQYF. CDR3 coding DNA: TGTGCCAGCTGGAATTGGGTAGGGACAGGGATTAGCACAGATACGCAGTATTTT. The chain combines TRBV28 with TRBJ2-3; the match to TRBD1 covers 9 bases. This CDR3 contains 18 residues. Germline CDR1 and CDR2: MDHEN and SYDVKM. Trimming removed 8 bases from V and 0 bases from J; junction bases left unmatched: 15.

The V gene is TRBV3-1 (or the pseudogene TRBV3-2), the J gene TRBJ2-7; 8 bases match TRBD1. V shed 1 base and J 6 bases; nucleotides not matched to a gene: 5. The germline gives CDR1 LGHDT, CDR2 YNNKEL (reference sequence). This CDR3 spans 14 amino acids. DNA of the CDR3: TGTGCCAGCAGCCAAGGGAGACAGGGGCGCGAGCAGTACTTC. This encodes CASSQGRQGREQYF.

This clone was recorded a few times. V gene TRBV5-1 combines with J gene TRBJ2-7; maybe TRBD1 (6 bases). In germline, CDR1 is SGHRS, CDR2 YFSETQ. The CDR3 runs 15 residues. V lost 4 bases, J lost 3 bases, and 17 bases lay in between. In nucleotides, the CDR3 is TGCGCCAGCAGCGATGGACAGATTAAAGTCTACGAGCAGTACTTC. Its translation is CASSDGQIKVYEQYF.

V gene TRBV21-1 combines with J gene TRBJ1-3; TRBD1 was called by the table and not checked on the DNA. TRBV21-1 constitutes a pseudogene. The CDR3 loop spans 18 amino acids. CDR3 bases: TGTGCCAGCAGCAAATGTGGGGACAGGCTTAGCTCTGGAAACACCATATATTTT. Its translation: CASSKCGDRLSSGNTIYF.

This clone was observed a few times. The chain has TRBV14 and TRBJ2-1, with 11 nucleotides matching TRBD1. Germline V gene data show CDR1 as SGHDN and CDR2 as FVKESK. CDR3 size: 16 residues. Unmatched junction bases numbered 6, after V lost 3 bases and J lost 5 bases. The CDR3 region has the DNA TGTGCCAGCAGCCACCTACCGGGACAGGGGGACAATGAGCAGTTCTTC. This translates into CASSHLPGQGDNEQFF.

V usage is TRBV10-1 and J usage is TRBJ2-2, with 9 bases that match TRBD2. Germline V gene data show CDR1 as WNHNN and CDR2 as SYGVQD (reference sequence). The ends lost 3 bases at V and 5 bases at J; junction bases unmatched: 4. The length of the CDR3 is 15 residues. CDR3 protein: CASSDSGSLTGELFF. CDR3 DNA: TGCGCCAGCAGTGATAGCGGGAGTTTAACCGGGGAGCTGTTTTTT.

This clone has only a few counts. For the CDR3, the DNA is TGTGCCAGTAGTATACCCCCGGAGAACTATGGCTACACCTTC. Protein: CASSIPPENYGYTF. The V and J genes are TRBV19 and TRBJ1-2; no firm D call. This CDR3 is 14 amino acids long. Trimming left V 2 bases short and J 2 bases short, with 9 bases between. The germline V gene encodes CDR1 LNHDA and CDR2 SQIVND (reference sequence).

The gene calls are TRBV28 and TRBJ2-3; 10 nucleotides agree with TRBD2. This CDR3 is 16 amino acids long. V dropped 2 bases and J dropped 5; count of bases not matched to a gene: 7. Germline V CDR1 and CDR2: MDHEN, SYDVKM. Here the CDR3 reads CASSLDRAGGQDTQYF. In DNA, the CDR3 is TGTGCCAGCAGTTTAGACCGAGCGGGAGGGCAAGATACGCAGTATTTT.

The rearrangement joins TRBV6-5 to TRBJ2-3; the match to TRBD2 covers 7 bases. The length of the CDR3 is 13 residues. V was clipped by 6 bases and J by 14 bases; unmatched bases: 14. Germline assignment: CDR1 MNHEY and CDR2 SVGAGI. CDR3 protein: CASSPTGREIGYF. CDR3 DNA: TGTGCCAGCAGCCCCACGGGGCGGGAGATAGGGTATTTT.

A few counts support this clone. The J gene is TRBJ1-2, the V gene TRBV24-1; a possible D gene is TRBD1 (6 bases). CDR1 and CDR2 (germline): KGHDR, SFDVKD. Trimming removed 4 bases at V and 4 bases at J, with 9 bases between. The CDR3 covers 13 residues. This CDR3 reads CATSEARGYGYTF. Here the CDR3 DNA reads TGTGCCACCAGTGAGGCCAGGGGCTATGGCTACACCTTC.

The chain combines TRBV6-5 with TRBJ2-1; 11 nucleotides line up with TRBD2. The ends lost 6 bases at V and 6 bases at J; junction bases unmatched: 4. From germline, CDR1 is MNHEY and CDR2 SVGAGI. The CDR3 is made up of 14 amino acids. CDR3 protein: CASRPSGGLNEQFF. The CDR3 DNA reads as TGTGCCAGCAGACCTAGCGGGGGGCTCAATGAGCAGTTCTTC.

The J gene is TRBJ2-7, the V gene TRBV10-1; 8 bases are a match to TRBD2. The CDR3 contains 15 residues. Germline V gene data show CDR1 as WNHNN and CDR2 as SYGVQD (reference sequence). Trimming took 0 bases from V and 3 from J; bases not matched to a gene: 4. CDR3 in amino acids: CASSESGTRIYEQYF. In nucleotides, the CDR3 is TGCGCCAGCAGTGAGTCCGGGACTAGAATCTACGAGCAGTACTTC.

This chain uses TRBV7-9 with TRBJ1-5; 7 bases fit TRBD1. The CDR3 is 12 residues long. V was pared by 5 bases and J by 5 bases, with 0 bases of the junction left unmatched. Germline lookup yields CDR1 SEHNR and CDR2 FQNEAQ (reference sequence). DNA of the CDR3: TGTGCCAGCAGCCAGGGGGATCAGCCCCAGCATTTT. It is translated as CASSQGDQPQHF.